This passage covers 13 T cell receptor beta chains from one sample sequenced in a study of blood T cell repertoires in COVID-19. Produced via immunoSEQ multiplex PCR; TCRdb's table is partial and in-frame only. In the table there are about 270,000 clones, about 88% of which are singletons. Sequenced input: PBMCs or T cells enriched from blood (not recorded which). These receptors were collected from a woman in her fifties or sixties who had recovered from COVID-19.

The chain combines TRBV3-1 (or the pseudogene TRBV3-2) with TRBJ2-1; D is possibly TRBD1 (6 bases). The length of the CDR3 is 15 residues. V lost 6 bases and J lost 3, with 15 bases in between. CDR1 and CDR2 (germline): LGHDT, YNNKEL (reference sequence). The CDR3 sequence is CASSPRQAGYNEQFF. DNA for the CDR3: TGTGCCAGCAGTCCAAGACAGGCAGGCTACAATGAGCAGTTCTTC.

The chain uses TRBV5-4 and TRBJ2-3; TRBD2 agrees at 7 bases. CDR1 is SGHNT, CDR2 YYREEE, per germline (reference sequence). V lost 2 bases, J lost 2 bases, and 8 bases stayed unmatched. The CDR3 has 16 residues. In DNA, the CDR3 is TGTGCCAGCAGCTTCCGGATAGCGGGCAACACAGATACGCAGTATTTT. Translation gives CASSFRIAGNTDTQYF.

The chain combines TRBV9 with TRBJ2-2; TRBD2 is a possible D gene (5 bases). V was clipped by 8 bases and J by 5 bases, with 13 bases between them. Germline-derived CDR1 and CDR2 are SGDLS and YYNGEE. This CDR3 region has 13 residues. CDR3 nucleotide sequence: TGTGCCAGTTCCCGGTCGGGGACCGGGGAGCTGTTTTTT. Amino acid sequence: CASSRSGTGELFF.

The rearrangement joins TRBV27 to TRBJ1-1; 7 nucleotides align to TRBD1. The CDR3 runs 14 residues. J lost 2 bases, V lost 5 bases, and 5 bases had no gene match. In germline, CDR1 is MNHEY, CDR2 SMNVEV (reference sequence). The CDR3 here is CASSNRGVNTEAFF. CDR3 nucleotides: TGTGCCAGCAGTAACAGGGGCGTTAACACTGAAGCTTTCTTT.

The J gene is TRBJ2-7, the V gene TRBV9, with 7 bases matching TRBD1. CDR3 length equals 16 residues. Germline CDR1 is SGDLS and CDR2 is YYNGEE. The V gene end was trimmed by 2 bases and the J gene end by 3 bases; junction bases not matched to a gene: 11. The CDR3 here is CASSVLGTAPVYEQYF. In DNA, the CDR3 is TGTGCCAGCAGCGTGCTCGGGACAGCTCCCGTCTACGAGCAGTACTTC.

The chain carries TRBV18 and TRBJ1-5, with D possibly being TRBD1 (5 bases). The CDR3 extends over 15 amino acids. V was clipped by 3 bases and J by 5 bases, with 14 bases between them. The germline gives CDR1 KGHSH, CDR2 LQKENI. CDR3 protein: CASSPGQGRDQPQHF. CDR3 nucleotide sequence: TGTGCCAGCTCACCGGGGCAGGGCAGGGATCAGCCCCAGCATTTT.

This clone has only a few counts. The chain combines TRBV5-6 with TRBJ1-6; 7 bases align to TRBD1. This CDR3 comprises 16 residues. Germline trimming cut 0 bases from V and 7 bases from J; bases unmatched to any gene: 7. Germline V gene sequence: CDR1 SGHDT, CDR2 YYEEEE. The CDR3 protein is CASSLDRGPGNSPLHF. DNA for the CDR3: TGTGCCAGCAGCTTGGACAGGGGTCCGGGGAATTCACCCCTCCACTTT.

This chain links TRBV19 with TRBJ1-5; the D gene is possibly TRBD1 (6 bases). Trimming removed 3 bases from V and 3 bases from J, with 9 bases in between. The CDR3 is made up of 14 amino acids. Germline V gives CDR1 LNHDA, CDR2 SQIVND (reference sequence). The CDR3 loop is CASSIGQTNQPQHF. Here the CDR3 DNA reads TGTGCCAGTAGTATCGGACAGACCAATCAGCCCCAGCATTTT.

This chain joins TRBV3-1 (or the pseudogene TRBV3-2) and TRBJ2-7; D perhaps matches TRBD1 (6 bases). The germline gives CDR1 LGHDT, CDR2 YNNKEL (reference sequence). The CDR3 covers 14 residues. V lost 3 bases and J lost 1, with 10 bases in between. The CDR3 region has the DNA TGTGCCAGCAGCCAGGACAGTCATTCCTACGAGCAGTACTTC. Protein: CASSQDSHSYEQYF.

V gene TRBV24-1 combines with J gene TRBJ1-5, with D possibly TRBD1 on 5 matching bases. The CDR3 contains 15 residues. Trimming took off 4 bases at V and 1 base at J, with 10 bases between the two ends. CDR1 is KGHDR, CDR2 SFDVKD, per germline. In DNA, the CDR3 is TGTGCCACCAGTGACCAGGGTATCAGCAATCAGCCCCAGCATTTT. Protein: CATSDQGISNQPQHF.

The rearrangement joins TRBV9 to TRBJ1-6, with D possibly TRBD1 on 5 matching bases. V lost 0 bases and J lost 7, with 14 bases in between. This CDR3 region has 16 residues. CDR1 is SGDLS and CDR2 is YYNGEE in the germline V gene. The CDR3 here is CASSVGESGRNSPLHF. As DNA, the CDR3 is TGTGCCAGCAGCGTAGGAGAATCAGGGAGGAATTCACCCCTCCACTTT.

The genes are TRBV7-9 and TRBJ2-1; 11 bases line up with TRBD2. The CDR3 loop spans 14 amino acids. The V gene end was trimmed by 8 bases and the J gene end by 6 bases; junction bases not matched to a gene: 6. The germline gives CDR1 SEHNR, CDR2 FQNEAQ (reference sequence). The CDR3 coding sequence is TGTGCCAGCCTCACGGGACTAGCGGTCAATGAGCAGTTCTTC. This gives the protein CASLTGLAVNEQFF.

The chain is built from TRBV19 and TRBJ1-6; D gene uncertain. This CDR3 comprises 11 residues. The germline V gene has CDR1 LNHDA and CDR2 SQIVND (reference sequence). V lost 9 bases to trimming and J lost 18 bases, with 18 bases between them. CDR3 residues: CARPSGRESHF. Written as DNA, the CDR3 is TGTGCCAGACCGTCGGGAAGGGAGAGCCACTTT.